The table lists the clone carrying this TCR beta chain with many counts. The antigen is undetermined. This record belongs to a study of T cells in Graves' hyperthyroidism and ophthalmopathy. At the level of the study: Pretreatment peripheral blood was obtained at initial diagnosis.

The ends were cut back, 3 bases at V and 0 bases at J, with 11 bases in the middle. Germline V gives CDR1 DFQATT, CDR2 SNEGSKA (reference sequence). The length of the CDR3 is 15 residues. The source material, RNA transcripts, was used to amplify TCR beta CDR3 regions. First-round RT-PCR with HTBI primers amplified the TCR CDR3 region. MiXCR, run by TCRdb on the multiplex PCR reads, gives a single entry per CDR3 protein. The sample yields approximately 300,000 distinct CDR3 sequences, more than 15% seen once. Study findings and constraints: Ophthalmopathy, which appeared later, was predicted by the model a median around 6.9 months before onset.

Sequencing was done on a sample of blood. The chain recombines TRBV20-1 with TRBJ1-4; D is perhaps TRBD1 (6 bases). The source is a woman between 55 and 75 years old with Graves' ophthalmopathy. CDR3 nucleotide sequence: TGCAGTGCTAGTGGGGGGCTAACAACTAATGAAAAACTGTTTTTT. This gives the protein CSASGGLTTNEKLFF.